This TCR beta chain derives from a study of identical twins. The germline V gene has CDR1 SGHTA and CDR2 FQGNSA. There are 14 residues in the CDR3. The V gene lost 0 bases and the J gene lost 2 bases, with 5 bases spanning the gap. TCRdb passed the 5' RACE reads through MiXCR, listing each CDR3 protein once. This sample carries 690,000 or so distinct CDR3 sequences, roughly 6% of them seen once, and the ten largest clones take approximately 2%. Sequenced input: naive T cells sorted from blood. The origin of this receptor is a man younger than 30 in good health. J is TRBJ1-5 and V is TRBV7-2; D gene ambiguous. The CDR3 spells CASSLANGNQPQHF. The CDR3 region has the DNA TGTGCCAGCAGCTTAGCGAATGGCAATCAGCCCCAGCATTTT.